These 27 T cell receptor beta chains were all obtained from the same sample, sequenced in a study of cytomegalovirus exposure and HLA in healthy donors. PCR primers comprised 60 Vbeta and 13 Jbeta primers. The protocol was immunoSEQ multiplex PCR, while the TCRdb copy is restricted to in-frame clones and leaves out a portion. This table holds some 44,000 clones, about nine tenths found once. The sequenced material came from PBMCs. These receptors were obtained from a woman in her forties in good health and CMV-seropositive.

The chain is built from TRBV9 and TRBJ2-3; D possibly corresponds to TRBD2 (6 bases). The length of the CDR3 is 15 residues. The V end lost 2 bases, the J end lost 0 bases, and 10 bases lay between the germline ends. The germline V gene encodes CDR1 SGDLS and CDR2 YYNGEE. The DNA for the CDR3 is TGTGCCAGCAGCGTTAGCGGAGTTAGCACAGATACGCAGTATTTT. It is translated as CASSVSGVSTDTQYF.

The chain employs TRBV19 and TRBJ1-6; D perhaps matches TRBD1 (6 bases). The CDR3 runs to 14 residues. From germline, CDR1 is LNHDA and CDR2 SQIVND (reference sequence). Trimming cost V 3 bases and J 11 bases, with 14 bases left between them. CDR3 nucleotide sequence: TGTGCCAGTAGTATCGGGACACTCACGGCACCCCTCCACTTT. Translation gives CASSIGTLTAPLHF. The entire variable domain, with the rest obtained from reference TRBV19 and TRBJ1-6, is as follows: DGGITQSPKYLFRKEGQNVTLSCEQNLNHDAMYWYRQDPGQGLRLIYYSQIVNDFQKGDIAEGYSVSREKKESFPLTVTSAQKNPTAFYLCASSIGTLTAPLHFGNGTRLTVT.

The chain recombines TRBV2 with TRBJ2-1; 11 nucleotides line up with TRBD2. The CDR3 runs 15 residues. The germline V gene has CDR1 SNHLY and CDR2 FYNNEI. V was clipped by 6 bases and J by 5 bases; unmatched bases: 6. For the CDR3, the DNA is TGTGCCAGCAGAGAACCGGGACTAGCGGACAATGAGCAGTTCTTC. Translated, it gives CASREPGLADNEQFF.

This clone has only a few counts. The CDR3 DNA reads as TGTGCCAGCAGTTTTGGCGGAAACTCCTACGAGCAGTACTTC. Amino acid sequence: CASSFGGNSYEQYF. The chain is built from TRBV28 and TRBJ2-7; D remains ambiguous. Per germline, CDR1 MDHEN and CDR2 SYDVKM. V dropped 3 bases and J dropped 0 bases, with 9 bases sitting between them. The CDR3 is 14 amino acids. Drawing the rest from reference TRBV28 and TRBJ2-7, the complete variable domain is DVKVTQSSRYLVKRTGEKVFLECVQDMDHENMFWYRQDPGLGLRLIYFSYDVKMKEKGDIPEGYSVSREKKERFSLILESASTNQTSMYLCASSFGGNSYEQYFGPGTRLTVT.

V and J are TRBV10-1 and TRBJ2-7; D gene uncertain. V lost 3 bases and J lost 3, with 3 bases in between. Germline V gene data show CDR1 as WNHNN and CDR2 as SYGVQD (reference sequence). The CDR3 sequence is 11 residues long. The CDR3 DNA reads as TGCGCCAGCAGTGACAACTACGAGCAGTACTTC. It yields the protein CASSDNYEQYF.

This chain uses TRBV4-1 with TRBJ2-3; 7 bases match TRBD1. With V trimmed by 3 bases and J by 1 base, 19 bases remained unmatched. The length of the CDR3 is 20 residues. Germline CDR1 MGHRA, CDR2 YSYEKL. In DNA, the CDR3 is TGCGCCAGCAGCCACCCAAGAGGGGACAGAATAAATTTAGGCACAGATACGCAGTATTTT. Translation gives CASSHPRGDRINLGTDTQYF.

J is TRBJ2-6 and V is TRBV5-1, with D perhaps matching TRBD1 (5 bases). Germline values: CDR1 SGHRS, CDR2 YFSETQ. The V end lost 4 bases, the J end lost 0 bases, and 17 bases lay between the germline ends. This CDR3 comprises 18 residues. CDR3 protein: CASSPEIQGSSGANVLTF. DNA for the CDR3: TGCGCCAGCAGCCCCGAAATTCAGGGCAGCTCTGGGGCCAACGTCCTGACTTTC.

This clone showed up just once. This chain links TRBV28 with TRBJ2-7; D unclear. V lost 10 bases and J lost 3, with 16 bases in between. The CDR3 runs to 13 residues. Germline loops: CDR1 MDHEN, CDR2 SYDVKM. DNA of the CDR3: TGTGCCACCCAGGCTCCGCTATTCTACGAGCAGTACTTC. Amino acid sequence: CATQAPLFYEQYF.

V is TRBV18 and J is TRBJ2-3; the match to TRBD2 covers 11 bases. The junction had 5 bases not matched to a gene; V was cut back by 1 base and J by 2 bases. Germline CDR1 reads KGHSH; CDR2 reads LQKENI. CDR3 size: 17 residues. The CDR3: CASSPLPSGGTTDTQYF. For the CDR3, the DNA is TGTGCCAGCTCACCACTCCCTAGCGGGGGGACCACAGATACGCAGTATTTT.

The CDR3 region is CASSLESSDNEQFF. CDR3 DNA sequence: TGTGCCAGCAGCTTAGAGTCTTCCGACAATGAGCAGTTCTTC. The J gene is TRBJ2-1, the V gene TRBV11-2; no firm D call. The CDR3 has 14 residues. V was clipped by 0 bases and J by 5 bases, with 8 bases between them. Germline-derived CDR1 and CDR2 are SGHAT and FQNNGV.

The chain joins TRBV18 to TRBJ1-5, with unresolved D. The germline V gene encodes CDR1 KGHSH and CDR2 LQKENI. This CDR3 has 15 residues. V lost 6 bases to trimming and J lost 8 bases, with 20 bases between them. The CDR3 DNA is TGTGCCAGCTCCCCTAGGCCAATCAATGTGGAGCCCCAGCATTTT. The encoded protein is CASSPRPINVEPQHF.

This chain uses TRBV18 with TRBJ2-6; 9 bases match TRBD1. The CDR3 spans 19 residues. From germline, CDR1 is KGHSH and CDR2 LQKENI. Trimming removed 4 bases from V and 0 bases from J; junction bases left unmatched: 10. The CDR3 nucleotides read TGTGCCAGCTCACTTGTACCCGGACAGGGGAGCTCTGGGGCCAACGTCCTGACTTTC. Protein product: CASSLVPGQGSSGANVLTF.

V is TRBV11-3 and J is TRBJ2-2; D perhaps matches TRBD2 (5 bases). The CDR3 contains 16 residues. Germline CDR1 and CDR2: SGHNT and YENEEA. V lost 0 bases to trimming and J lost 6 bases, with 14 bases between them. The CDR3, as DNA: TGTGCCAGCAGCTTAGAAGGTGGGAGTCGGGCCGGGGAGCTGTTTTTT. This codes for CASSLEGGSRAGELFF.

The chain combines TRBV2 with TRBJ1-5; no reliable D call. Germline V gene lookup returns CDR1 SNHLY and CDR2 FYNNEI. Trimming cost V 1 base and J 7 bases, with 11 bases left between them. This CDR3 contains 14 residues. CDR3 DNA sequence: TGTGCCAGCAGTGAAGGAGCCCGGGGACAGCCCCAGCATTTT. Protein sequence: CASSEGARGQPQHF. Full variable domain (rest looked up from reference TRBV2 and TRBJ1-5): EPEVTQTPSHQVTQMGQEVILRCVPISNHLYFYWYRQILGQKVEFLVSFYNNEISEKSEIFDDQFSVERPDGSNFTLKIRSTKLEDSAMYFCASSEGARGQPQHFGDGTRLSIL.

The rearrangement uses TRBV4-1 and TRBJ2-5; perhaps TRBD2 as D (5 bases). This CDR3 is built from 16 residues. V was clipped by 0 bases and J by 5 bases, with 16 bases between them. Germline-derived CDR1 and CDR2 are MGHRA and YSYEKL. The CDR3 sequence is CASSQELRGSMETQYF. CDR3 nucleotide sequence: TGCGCCAGCAGCCAAGAATTAAGAGGGAGCATGGAGACCCAGTACTTC.

The J gene is TRBJ1-1, the V gene TRBV10-3; D gene unclear. Germline CDR1 and CDR2: ENHRY and SYGVKD. This CDR3 comprises 11 residues. V lost 8 bases, J lost 9 bases, and 13 bases lay in between. CDR3: CAIGEGRKAFF. The DNA for the CDR3 is TGTGCCATCGGAGAGGGCAGGAAAGCTTTCTTT.

This chain links TRBV12-2 with TRBJ2-2; the table's D call of TRBD2 was not tested on the DNA. TRBV12-2 is a recognized pseudogene. This CDR3 has 15 amino acids. The CDR3 spells CASRSLHSDTGELFF. The CDR3 nucleotides read TGTGCAAGTCGCTCCCTCCATAGTGACACCGGGGAGCTGTTTTTT.

The chain has TRBV27 and TRBJ2-5; D might be TRBD2 (5 bases). CDR1 and CDR2 (germline): MNHEY, SMNVEV (reference sequence). Trimming shortened V by 8 bases and J by 4 bases, and 8 bases separated the two germline ends. CDR3 length: 11 residues. The CDR3 here is CASAAGETQYF. The DNA for the CDR3 is TGTGCCAGCGCGGCGGGAGAGACCCAGTACTTC.

The J gene is TRBJ1-1, the V gene TRBV19; TRBD1 agrees at 7 bases. Germline lookup yields CDR1 LNHDA and CDR2 SQIVND (reference sequence). The CDR3 runs 13 residues. Trimming took 5 bases from V and 7 from J; bases not matched to a gene: 7. CDR3 sequence: CASSVTRGLEAFF. In DNA, the CDR3 is TGTGCCAGTAGTGTAACAAGGGGGCTTGAAGCTTTCTTT. Variable domain in full (rest from reference TRBV19 and TRBJ1-1): DGGITQSPKYLFRKEGQNVTLSCEQNLNHDAMYWYRQDPGQGLRLIYYSQIVNDFQKGDIAEGYSVSREKKESFPLTVTSAQKNPTAFYLCASSVTRGLEAFFGQGTRLTVV.

The chain uses TRBV7-8 and TRBJ1-6; 9 nucleotides agree with TRBD1. The V and J ends lost 1 base and 7 bases, in that order; junction bases with no gene match: 2. Germline CDR1 and CDR2: SGHVS and FQNEAQ. CDR3 size: 15 residues. The CDR3 spells CASSLGGTGNSPLHF. Written as DNA, the CDR3 is TGTGCCAGCAGCTTAGGGGGGACAGGGAATTCACCCCTCCACTTT.

This clone was recorded only once. The chain links TRBV30 to TRBJ1-5, with D maybe TRBD1 (6 bases). There are 15 residues in the CDR3. The germline V and J ends were trimmed by 3 bases and 7 bases, with 19 bases remaining between them. CDR1 and CDR2 (germline): GTSNPN, SVGIG (reference sequence). CDR3 sequence: CAWSGEGGRGQPQHF. The DNA of the CDR3 is TGTGCCTGGAGCGGGGAGGGGGGCCGGGGACAGCCCCAGCATTTT.

The chain links TRBV7-9 to TRBJ2-7; 12 nucleotides line up with TRBD1. CDR3 length equals 15 residues. CDR1 and CDR2 (germline): SEHNR, FQNEAQ (reference sequence). With 2 bases clipped from V and 6 bases from J, the junction kept 5 bases outside the gene matches. The CDR3 region is CASSLSGTGGSEQYF. The CDR3 DNA reads TGTGCCAGCAGCTTATCCGGGACAGGGGGCTCCGAGCAGTACTTC.

The table lists this clone with a few counts. The chain recombines TRBV6-5 with TRBJ2-1; 16 positions agree with TRBD2. The CDR3 is 13 residues long. V lost 9 bases, J lost 11 bases, and 4 bases stayed unmatched. Germline V gene sequence: CDR1 MNHEY, CDR2 SVGAGI. CDR3 region: CASSGLAGGQQFF. DNA of the CDR3: TGTGCCAGTTCGGGACTAGCGGGGGGGCAGCAGTTCTTC.

Written as DNA, the CDR3 is TGTGCCAGCAGCTCTTCTGTACTGGGAGGGGGAGAGCAGTACTTC. This gives the protein CASSSSVLGGGEQYF. The chain employs TRBV7-2 and TRBJ2-7; TRBD2 might be the D (7 bases). The germline gives CDR1 SGHTA, CDR2 FQGNSA. The CDR3 runs 15 residues. The V end was cut by 4 bases, the J end by 7 bases, with 20 bases between.

V usage is TRBV15 and J usage is TRBJ2-3, with a possible D match to TRBD2 (6 bases). Per germline, CDR1 LNHNV and CDR2 YYDKDF (reference sequence). The CDR3 runs 19 residues. Trimming took off 0 bases at V and 0 bases at J, with 19 bases between the two ends. This chain's CDR3 is CATSRDGILAGTSTDTQYF. CDR3 coding DNA: TGTGCCACCAGCAGAGATGGGATACTAGCAGGGACTAGCACAGATACGCAGTATTTT.

The rearrangement links TRBV5-1 to TRBJ2-2, with D perhaps TRBD1 (5 bases). Trimming pared 0 bases from V and 6 bases from J, leaving 9 bases between. The CDR3 totals 14 residues. Germline V lookup: CDR1 SGHRS, CDR2 YFSETQ. The CDR3 bases are TGCGCCAGCAGCTTGGCCACAGGCTCCGGGGAGCTGTTTTTT. Protein sequence: CASSLATGSGELFF.

The chain uses TRBV19 and TRBJ2-7; tentative D call: TRBD2 (6 bases). Trimming pared 5 bases from V and 1 base from J, leaving 15 bases between. Germline CDR1 and CDR2: LNHDA and SQIVND (reference sequence). This CDR3 comprises 15 residues. The CDR3 protein is CASSLQGGKSYEQYF. CDR3 DNA: TGTGCCAGTAGTCTCCAGGGCGGGAAATCCTACGAGCAGTACTTC.